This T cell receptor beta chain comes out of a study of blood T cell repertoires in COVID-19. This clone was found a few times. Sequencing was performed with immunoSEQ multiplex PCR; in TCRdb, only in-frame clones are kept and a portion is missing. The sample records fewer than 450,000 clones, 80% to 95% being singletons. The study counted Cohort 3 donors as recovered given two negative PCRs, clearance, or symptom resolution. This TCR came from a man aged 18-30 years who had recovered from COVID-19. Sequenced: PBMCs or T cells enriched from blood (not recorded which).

The CDR3 DNA reads as TGCGCCAGCAGCGAGCCTAAGAATGAGCAGTTCTTC. It codes for CASSEPKNEQFF. The V gene is TRBV5-1, the J gene TRBJ2-1; no clear D. The germline gives CDR1 SGHRS, CDR2 YFSETQ. This CDR3 region has 12 residues. With 4 bases removed from V and 7 bases from J, the gap between germline ends came to 9 bases. The entire variable domain, with the rest obtained from reference TRBV5-1 and TRBJ2-1, is as follows: KAGVTQTPRYLIKTRGQQVTLSCSPISGHRSVSWYQQTPGQGLQFLFEYFSETQRNKGNFPGRFSGRQFSNSRSEMNVSTLELGDSALYLCASSEPKNEQFFGPGTRLTVL.